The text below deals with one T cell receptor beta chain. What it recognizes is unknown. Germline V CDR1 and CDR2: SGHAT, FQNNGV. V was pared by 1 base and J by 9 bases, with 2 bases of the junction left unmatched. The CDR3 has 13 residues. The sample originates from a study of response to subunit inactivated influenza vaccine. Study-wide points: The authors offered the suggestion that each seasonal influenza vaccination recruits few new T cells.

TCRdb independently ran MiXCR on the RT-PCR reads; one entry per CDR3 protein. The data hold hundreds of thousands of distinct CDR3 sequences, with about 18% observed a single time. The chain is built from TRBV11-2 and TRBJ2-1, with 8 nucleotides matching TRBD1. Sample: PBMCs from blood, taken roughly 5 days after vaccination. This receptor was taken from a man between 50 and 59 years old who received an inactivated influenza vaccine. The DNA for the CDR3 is TGTGCCAGCAGCTTAGTCGGGACAGGTGAGCAGTTCTTC. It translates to CASSLVGTGEQFF.